The clone carrying this T cell receptor (beta chain) was counted between two and nine times. Its antigen is unknown. CDR3 size: 16 residues. Libraries were made from TCR beta cDNA, and they carried unique molecular identifiers. TCRdb called the PCR reads again in MiXCR, with one record for every CDR3 protein. The sample contains about 200,000 distinct CDR3 sequences, over 25% of which appear only once. This sample is drawn from a study of post-analysis software for immune sequencing data. In the study overall: Relapsing-remitting, secondary progressive and progressive-relapsing multiple sclerosis courses were included.

Study outcomes and limitations: Four to six TRBV segments, including TRBV5-6, TRBV5-1 and TRBV20-1, were more frequent in patients than controls. In multiple sclerosis, normalized Chao1 diversity was significantly below that of controls. Pronounced co-clustering by F measure was evident among identically batched samples.

The V and J genes are TRBV21-1 and TRBJ1-4; the tabulated D call, TRBD1, remains unverified against the DNA. TRBV21-1 is a listed pseudogene. The clonotype was recovered from a girl between 2 and 17 years old with multiple sclerosis. The sequenced sample was blood. The CDR3 DNA is TGTGCCAGCAATGTAGGGACAAAAGCAACTAATGAAAAACTGTTTTTT. It translates to CASNVGTKATNEKLFF.